Following are 28 T cell receptor beta chains from one sample sequenced in a study of blood T cells in healthy people across ages. Through a sample-barcoded 5' primer and a J-beta primer mix, a second PCR was run for roughly 6 to 12 cycles. MiXCR was run by TCRdb on the 5' RACE reads, yielding one entry per CDR3 protein. The table shows about 560,000 distinct CDR3 sequences, with 25% to 35% occurring only once. The same specimen was also included in a second study, on T cells of mothers and their children.

The sample was blood. These receptors came from a boy aged 2 to 10 in good health.

This clonotype was counted only a few times. The chain employs TRBV6-1 and TRBJ2-7; TRBD2 matches at 9 bases. Germline-derived CDR1 and CDR2 are MNHNS and SASEGT. The CDR3 is 15 residues long. Unmatched junction bases numbered 9, after V lost 7 bases and J lost 2 bases. The CDR3 DNA reads TGTGCCAGCACTCCTTCGACTAGCGGTACCTACGAGCAGTACTTC. This gives the protein CASTPSTSGTYEQYF.

Comments on this clonotype: As the CDR3 is not closed by the conserved phenylalanine or tryptophan, this likely results from a read error. This rearrangement joins TRBV12-3 or TRBV12-4 to TRBJ2-5; 11 bases map to TRBD2. With the DNA end fitting TRBJ2-1 better, the J assignment may be wrong. The CDR3 is 16 residues long. CDR3 residues: CASSLYSGGAVDEQFS. The CDR3 DNA sequence: TGTGCCAGCAGCCTCTATAGCGGGGGGGCGGTCGATGAGCAGTTCTCC.

The chain recombines TRBV5-5 with TRBJ2-7, with unresolved D. The CDR3 runs 13 residues. Germline assignment: CDR1 SGHKS and CDR2 YYEKEE (reference sequence). Deletions cut 1 base from V and 4 bases from J, with 9 bases between. The CDR3 DNA is TGTGCCAGCAGCTTGAGATTGCCTTACGAGCAGTACTTC. Translated: CASSLRLPYEQYF.

The chain is built from TRBV7-9 and TRBJ2-5; 8 nucleotides line up with TRBD1. After removal of 4 bases from V and 7 bases from J, the junction contained 11 bases not matched to a gene. The germline V gene has CDR1 SEHNR and CDR2 FQNEAQ (reference sequence). This CDR3 spans 15 amino acids. The CDR3: CASSSAGTGEGTQYF. The CDR3 DNA follows: TGTGCCAGCAGCTCAGCCGGGACAGGCGAGGGGACCCAGTACTTC. Looking up the rest from reference TRBV7-9 and TRBJ2-5 gives the full variable domain: DTGVSQNPRHKITKRGQNVTFRCDPISEHNRLYWYRQTLGQGPEFLTYFQNEAQLEKSRLLSDRFSAERPKGSFSTLEIQRTEQGDSAMYLCASSSAGTGEGTQYFGPGTRLLVL.

This clonotype was seen more than once but under ten times. The V call is TRBV24-1, the J call TRBJ2-5; D uncertain. With the DNA end fitting TRBJ2-7 better, the J assignment may be wrong. The germline V gene has CDR1 KGHDR and CDR2 SFDVKD. The CDR3 covers 15 residues. The CDR3 coding sequence is TGTGCCACCAGTGATTTTTCTTACGATACCTACGAGCAGTACTTC. Encoded protein: CATSDFSYDTYEQYF.

The V gene is TRBV20-1, the J gene TRBJ1-2; D call uncertain. Germline values: CDR1 DFQATT, CDR2 SNEGSKA (reference sequence). The CDR3 has 12 amino acids. The CDR3: CSPKLGVSGYTF. CDR3 DNA sequence: TGCAGCCCAAAGCTTGGGGTCAGTGGCTACACCTTC.

In this sample, this clonotype turned up a few times. CDR3 in DNA: TGTGCCAGCATCTCGCAGGGTGAAAAACTGTTTTTT. It yields the protein CASISQGEKLFF. The chain is built from TRBV2 and TRBJ1-4, with TRBD1 as a possible D gene (5 bases). V lost 7 bases and J lost 7, with 10 bases in between. Germline loops: CDR1 SNHLY, CDR2 FYNNEI. The CDR3 is 12 amino acids.

The V gene is TRBV14, the J gene TRBJ2-5, with a weak D call TRBD1 (6 bases). V was pared by 3 bases and J by 1 base, with 12 bases between. CDR3 length equals 15 residues. Germline assignment: CDR1 SGHDN and CDR2 FVKESK. CDR3 sequence reads: CASSQQGQIQETQYF. The CDR3 DNA follows: TGTGCCAGCAGCCAGCAGGGACAAATCCAAGAGACCCAGTACTTC.

The chain links TRBV2 to TRBJ2-5, with D hard to call. With the DNA end fitting TRBJ2-7 better, the J assignment may be wrong. CDR3 length: 16 residues. Germline assignment: CDR1 SNHLY and CDR2 FYNNEI. CDR3 DNA: TGTGCCAGCAGTGAAATCGGACCGCGGTCCGCCTACGAGCAGTACTTC. The encoded protein is CASSEIGPRSAYEQYF.

The CDR3 is CAIAGPAGYTF. CDR3 in DNA: TGTGCCATCGCGGGGCCAGCAGGCTACACCTTC. The V call is TRBV10-3, the J call TRBJ1-2; tentative D call: TRBD1 (5 bases). CDR3 size: 11 residues. CDR1 and CDR2 from the germline V gene are ENHRY and SYGVKD. Trimming pared 8 bases from V and 8 bases from J, leaving 12 bases between.

The chain employs TRBV6-1 and TRBJ1-4; 8 bases are a match to TRBD1. The length of the CDR3 is 16 residues. The junction had 4 bases not matched to a gene; V was cut back by 4 bases and J by 0 bases. Germline V gene data show CDR1 as MNHNS and CDR2 as SASEGT. The CDR3: CASSGTGPATNEKLFF. In DNA, the CDR3 is TGTGCCAGCAGTGGGACAGGGCCTGCAACTAATGAAAAACTGTTTTTT.

This clonotype is a singleton in its sample. The rearrangement joins TRBV27 to TRBJ2-1; tentatively, D is TRBD1 (6 bases). Trimming removed 4 bases from V and 6 bases from J, with 13 bases in between. The germline CDR1 and CDR2 sequences are MNHEY and SMNVEV (reference sequence). The CDR3 covers 14 residues. This CDR3 reads CASSWQGKFNEQFF. In DNA form, the CDR3 reads TGTGCCAGCAGTTGGCAGGGGAAGTTCAATGAGCAGTTCTTC.

This sequence joins TRBV27 and TRBJ2-7; a weak D match, TRBD2 (5 bases). The CDR3 is made up of 15 amino acids. V was trimmed by 5 bases and J by 3 bases, leaving 17 bases between them. Germline V gene data show CDR1 as MNHEY and CDR2 as SMNVEV (reference sequence). CDR3 sequence reads: CASSPLNGLIYEQYF. CDR3 bases: TGTGCCAGCAGTCCCCTAAACGGACTCATCTACGAGCAGTACTTC.

This chain connects TRBV10-1 to TRBJ1-6; unclear D gene. The V end was cut by 0 bases, the J end by 10 bases, with 7 bases between. CDR3 size: 13 residues. From germline, CDR1 is WNHNN and CDR2 SYGVQD (reference sequence). The CDR3 region has the DNA TGCGCCAGCAGTGAGTCGGCGGGGTCACCCCTCCACTTT. Residues: CASSESAGSPLHF.

V is TRBV6-5 and J is TRBJ2-7; 7 bases fit TRBD1. The CDR3 loop spans 14 amino acids. V dropped 7 bases and J dropped 2; count of bases not matched to a gene: 8. In germline, CDR1 is MNHEY, CDR2 SVGAGI. The CDR3, as DNA: TGTGCCAGCAATAGACAGGGCCCAGCCTACGAGCAGTACTTC. Translating gives CASNRQGPAYEQYF.

The CDR3 DNA follows: TGTGCCATCAGTGAGTCCGAAAGCTCCTACAATGAGCAGTTCTTC. This encodes CAISESESSYNEQFF. This chain links TRBV10-3 with TRBJ2-1, with D uncertain. The CDR3 spans 15 residues. The germline V and J ends were trimmed by 0 bases and 0 bases, with 6 bases remaining between them. Germline CDR1 reads ENHRY; CDR2 reads SYGVKD.

This clonotype was observed a handful of times. This chain joins TRBV7-2 and TRBJ2-4; weak D call: TRBD2 (5 bases). The CDR3 covers 15 residues. The V gene's germline CDR1 is SGHTA and CDR2 FQGNSA. Trimming took off 5 bases at V and 1 base at J, with 12 bases between the two ends. The CDR3 coding sequence is TGTGCCAGCAGCAAGGACGGGGTGGCCAAAAACATTCAGTACTTC. Protein sequence: CASSKDGVAKNIQYF. The complete variable domain, with remaining parts taken from reference TRBV7-2 and TRBJ2-4, reads GAGVSQSPSNKVTEKGKDVELRCDPISGHTALYWYRQSLGQGLEFLIYFQGNSAPDKSGLPSDRFSAERTGGSVSTLTIQRTQQEDSAVYLCASSKDGVAKNIQYFGAGTRLSVL.

This CDR3 reads CASSSPIPVLQYF. The CDR3 DNA is TGTGCCAGCAGTTCCCCCATACCGGTACTGCAGTACTTC. V is TRBV28 and J is TRBJ2-5; D gene unclear. There are 13 residues in the CDR3. Trimming cost V 4 bases and J 11 bases, with 17 bases left between them. The germline V gene encodes CDR1 MDHEN and CDR2 SYDVKM.

This clonotype was picked up a small number of times. The rearrangement links TRBV20-1 to TRBJ2-7; 9 bases match TRBD1. The CDR3 consists of 14 residues. Trimming took 4 bases from V and 4 from J; bases not matched to a gene: 8. The germline V gene encodes CDR1 DFQATT and CDR2 SNEGSKA (reference sequence). The CDR3 sequence is CSAILTGGAYEQYF. CDR3 nucleotides: TGCAGTGCTATTTTGACAGGGGGAGCGTACGAGCAGTACTTC.

The chain links TRBV30 to TRBJ2-6; 8 bases map to TRBD2. The germline V gene has CDR1 GTSNPN and CDR2 SVGIG (reference sequence). The CDR3 has 15 amino acids. Trimming cost V 7 bases and J 2 bases; bases outside gene matches: 7. The DNA of the CDR3 is TGTGCCTACCTCCGCGGGGGGACTGGGGCCAACGTCCTGACTTTC. Translation gives CAYLRGGTGANVLTF.

The chain couples TRBV9 to TRBJ2-3, with D perhaps being TRBD1 or TRBD2 (5 bases each). The CDR3 consists of 17 residues. Trimming shortened V by 3 bases and J by 3 bases, and 20 bases separated the two germline ends. Germline assignment: CDR1 SGDLS and CDR2 YYNGEE. Written as DNA, the CDR3 is TGTGCCAGCAGCGCATGGGACCCCCCCTCCATAACAGATACGCAGTATTTT. Its translation: CASSAWDPPSITDTQYF.

This clonotype has just a few counts. A junction boundary mismatches the germline segment, possibly from a read error. V is TRBV2 and J is TRBJ2-2; D is undetermined. CDR3 size: 14 residues. Germline V CDR1 and CDR2: SNHLY, FYNNEI. Here the CDR3 reads CASSVLGFSGELFF. CDR3 sequence (DNA): TGCGCCAGCAGTGTTCTTGGATTTAGCGGGGAGCTGTTTTTT.

This chain uses TRBV12-3 or TRBV12-4 with TRBJ2-5, with D maybe TRBD2 (6 bases). Trimming cost V 3 bases and J 2 bases, with 16 bases left between them. CDR3 length: 16 residues. CDR3 region: CASSFDPGLLQETQYF. CDR3 coding DNA: TGTGCCAGCAGTTTTGACCCGGGACTGCTACAAGAGACCCAGTACTTC.

This clonotype turned up a few times. The chain carries TRBV6-5 and TRBJ1-3; TRBD1 agrees at 7 bases. CDR1 and CDR2 (germline): MNHEY, SVGAGI. CDR3 length equals 16 residues. V shed 5 bases, J shed 4 bases, and the junction held 11 bases outside the gene matches. The chain's CDR3 is CASSPRDSRLGNTIYF. CDR3 sequence (DNA): TGTGCCAGCAGTCCACGGGACAGCCGACTGGGAAACACCATATATTTT.

This clonotype was detected only a few times. The V call is TRBV19, the J call TRBJ1-2; no reliable D call. The V gene lost 3 bases and the J gene lost 0 bases, with 8 bases spanning the gap. Germline V lookup: CDR1 LNHDA, CDR2 SQIVND (reference sequence). This CDR3 region has 14 residues. CDR3 DNA sequence: TGTGCCAGTAGTATCGGCAGGTCTAACTATGGCTACACCTTC. It translates to CASSIGRSNYGYTF. Full variable domain (outside the CDR3, taken from reference TRBV19 and TRBJ1-2): DGGITQSPKYLFRKEGQNVTLSCEQNLNHDAMYWYRQDPGQGLRLIYYSQIVNDFQKGDIAEGYSVSREKKESFPLTVTSAQKNPTAFYLCASSIGRSNYGYTFGSGTRLTVV.

The rearrangement links TRBV2 to TRBJ2-3; perhaps TRBD2 as D (5 bases). V shed 6 bases and J shed 0 bases, with 13 bases lying between them. Germline CDR1 is SNHLY and CDR2 is FYNNEI. CDR3 length: 15 residues. The CDR3 coding sequence is TGTGCCAGCAGCTTCGGGGTTTCTAGCACAGATACGCAGTATTTT. It specifies CASSFGVSSTDTQYF.

In nucleotides, the CDR3 is TGTGCCAGCAGCCCCCTAGCGTTCACCGGGGAGCTGTTTTTT. It is translated as CASSPLAFTGELFF. The rearrangement joins TRBV9 to TRBJ2-2; the D gene is possibly TRBD2 (6 bases). The V end lost 4 bases, the J end lost 4 bases, and 11 bases lay between the germline ends. CDR1 is SGDLS, CDR2 YYNGEE, per germline. The CDR3 runs to 14 residues.

The chain uses TRBV5-5 and TRBJ2-2, with D unclear. Deletions cut 3 bases from V and 3 bases from J, with 18 bases between. CDR1 and CDR2 from the germline V gene are SGHKS and YYEKEE (reference sequence). The CDR3 length is 17 residues. The CDR3 region has the DNA TGTGCCAGCAGCTCCAGCCTGTGGACCACAGACACCGGGGAGCTGTTTTTT. Translating gives CASSSSLWTTDTGELFF.